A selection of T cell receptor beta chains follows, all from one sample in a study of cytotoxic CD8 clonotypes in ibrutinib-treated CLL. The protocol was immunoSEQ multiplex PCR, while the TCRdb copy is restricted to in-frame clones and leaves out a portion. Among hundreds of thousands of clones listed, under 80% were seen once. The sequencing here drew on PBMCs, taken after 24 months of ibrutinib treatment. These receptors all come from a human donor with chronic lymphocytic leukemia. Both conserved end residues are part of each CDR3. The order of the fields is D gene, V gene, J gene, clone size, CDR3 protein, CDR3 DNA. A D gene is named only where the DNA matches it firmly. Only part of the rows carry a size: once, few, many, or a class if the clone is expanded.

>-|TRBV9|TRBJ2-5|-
CASSVGSGETQYF
TGTGCCAGCAGCGTAGGGAGTGGAGAGACCCAGTACTTC
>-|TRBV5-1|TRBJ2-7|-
CASSLMEGYEQYF
TGCGCCAGCAGCTTGATGGAGGGCTACGAGCAGTACTTC
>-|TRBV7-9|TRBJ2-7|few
CASSSVSYEQYF
TGTGCCAGCAGCTCGGTCTCCTACGAGCAGTACTTC
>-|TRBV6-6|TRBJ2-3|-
CASLSIDTDTQYF
TGTGCCAGCCTTTCGATTGACACAGATACGCAGTATTTT
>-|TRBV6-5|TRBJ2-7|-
CASSKNRDSYEQYF
TGTGCCAGCAGCAAAAACAGGGATTCCTACGAGCAGTACTTC
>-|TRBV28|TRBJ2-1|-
CASTSSGPYNEQFF
TGTGCCAGCACCTCCAGCGGTCCCTACAATGAGCAGTTCTTC
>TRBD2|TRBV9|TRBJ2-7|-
CASSVASGRTHEQYF
TGTGCCAGCAGCGTAGCTAGCGGGAGGACCCACGAGCAGTACTTC
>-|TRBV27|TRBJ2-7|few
CASSLEGTYEQYF
TGTGCCAGCAGTTTAGAAGGGACCTACGAGCAGTACTTC
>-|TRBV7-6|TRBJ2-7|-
CASSLAGAAYEQYF
TGTGCCAGCAGCTTAGCAGGGGCGGCCTACGAGCAGTACTTC
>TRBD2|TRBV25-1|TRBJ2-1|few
CASSEYTASGYNEQFF
TGTGCCAGCAGTGAATATACAGCTAGCGGATACAATGAGCAGTTCTTC
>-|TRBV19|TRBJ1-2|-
CASSPVGGLGYTF
TGTGCCAGTAGTCCCGTTGGGGGGCTTGGCTACACCTTC
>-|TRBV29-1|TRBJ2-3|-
CSVEDRMGADTQYF
TGCAGCGTTGAAGATCGTATGGGGGCAGATACGCAGTATTTT
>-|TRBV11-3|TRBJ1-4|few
CASSFGRDGELFF
TGTGCCAGCAGCTTTGGTCGGGATGGGGAACTGTTTTTT
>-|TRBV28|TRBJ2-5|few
CASNGGIQETQYF
TGTGCCAGCAATGGAGGAATTCAAGAGACCCAGTACTTC
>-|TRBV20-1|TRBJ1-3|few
CSAISGNTIYF
TGCAGTGCCATCTCTGGAAACACCATATATTTT
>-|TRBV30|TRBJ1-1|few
CAWIVTGTEAFF
TGTGCCTGGATTGTAACAGGGACGGAAGCTTTCTTT
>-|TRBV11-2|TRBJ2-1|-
CASSSGVIEQFF
TGTGCCAGCAGCTCAGGGGTAATTGAGCAGTTCTTC
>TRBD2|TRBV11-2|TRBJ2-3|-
CATRIGTSGTDTQYF
TGTGCCACCCGAATCGGGACTAGCGGCACAGATACGCAGTATTTT
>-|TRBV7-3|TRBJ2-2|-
CASSLNGWGDTGELFF
TGTGCCAGCAGCTTAAACGGCTGGGGCGACACCGGGGAGCTGTTTTTT
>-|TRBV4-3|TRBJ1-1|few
CASSQDSINTEAFF
TGCGCCAGCAGCCAAGATAGCATCAACACTGAAGCTTTCTTT
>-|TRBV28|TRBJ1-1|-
CAIIPPVGLGTEAFF
TGTGCCATTATTCCTCCAGTAGGGTTGGGAACTGAAGCTTTCTTT
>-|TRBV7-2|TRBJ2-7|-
CASSPQETSYEQYF
TGTGCCAGCAGCCCCCAGGAGACCTCCTACGAGCAGTACTTC